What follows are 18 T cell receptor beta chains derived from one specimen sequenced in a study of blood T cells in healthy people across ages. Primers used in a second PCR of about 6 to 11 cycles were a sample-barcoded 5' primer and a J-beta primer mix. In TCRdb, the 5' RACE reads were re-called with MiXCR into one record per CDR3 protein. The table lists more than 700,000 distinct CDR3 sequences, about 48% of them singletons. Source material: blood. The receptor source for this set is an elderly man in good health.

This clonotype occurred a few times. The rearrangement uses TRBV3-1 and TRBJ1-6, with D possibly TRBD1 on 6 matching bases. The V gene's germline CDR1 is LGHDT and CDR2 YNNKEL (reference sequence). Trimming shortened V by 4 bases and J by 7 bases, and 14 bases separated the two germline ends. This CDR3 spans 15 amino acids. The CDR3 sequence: CASSRTTGPNSPLHF. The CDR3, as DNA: TGTGCCAGCAGCCGCACGACAGGTCCGAATTCACCCCTCCACTTT.

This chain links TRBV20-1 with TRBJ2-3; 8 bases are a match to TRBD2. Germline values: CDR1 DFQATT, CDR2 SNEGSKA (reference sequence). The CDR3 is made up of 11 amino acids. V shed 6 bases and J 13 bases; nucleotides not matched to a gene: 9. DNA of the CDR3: TGCAGTGCCGGCAAGGTCGGGGGGGAGTATTTT. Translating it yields CSAGKVGGEYF.

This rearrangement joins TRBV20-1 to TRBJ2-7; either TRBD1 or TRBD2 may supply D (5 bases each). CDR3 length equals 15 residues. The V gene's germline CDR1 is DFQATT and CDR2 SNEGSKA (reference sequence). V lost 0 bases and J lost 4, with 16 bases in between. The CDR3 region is CSARDLGTSSYEQYF. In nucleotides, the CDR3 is TGCAGTGCTAGAGATCTGGGGACGAGTTCGTACGAGCAGTACTTC.

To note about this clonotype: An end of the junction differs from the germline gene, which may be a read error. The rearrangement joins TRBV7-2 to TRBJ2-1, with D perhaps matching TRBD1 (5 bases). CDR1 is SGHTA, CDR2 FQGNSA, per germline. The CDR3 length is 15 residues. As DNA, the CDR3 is TGTGCCAGCAGCTTAGACAGAGAATGGGGCAATGAGCGGTTCTTC. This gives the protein CASSLDREWGNERFF.

CDR3 bases: TGTGCCAGCAGTTGCTCTGCAGGGGGCCAGGAGACCCAGTACTTC. Translating it yields CASSCSAGGQETQYF. The rearrangement links TRBV6-5 to TRBJ2-5, with 8 bases lining up with TRBD1. Germline assignment: CDR1 MNHEY and CDR2 SVGAGI. Trimming took 4 bases from V and 5 from J; bases not matched to a gene: 9. The CDR3 runs to 15 residues.

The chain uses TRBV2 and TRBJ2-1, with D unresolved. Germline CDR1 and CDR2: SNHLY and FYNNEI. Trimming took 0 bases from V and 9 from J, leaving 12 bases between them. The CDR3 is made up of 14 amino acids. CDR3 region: CASSEAIRVGEQFF. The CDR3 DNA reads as TGTGCCAGCAGTGAAGCGATTCGGGTTGGTGAGCAGTTCTTC.

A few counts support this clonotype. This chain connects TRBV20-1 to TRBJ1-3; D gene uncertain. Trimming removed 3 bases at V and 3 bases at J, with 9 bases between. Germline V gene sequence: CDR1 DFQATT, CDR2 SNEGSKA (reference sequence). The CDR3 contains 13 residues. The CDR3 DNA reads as TGCAGTGCTAGTCAGGCTCGTGGAAACACCATATATTTT. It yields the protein CSASQARGNTIYF.

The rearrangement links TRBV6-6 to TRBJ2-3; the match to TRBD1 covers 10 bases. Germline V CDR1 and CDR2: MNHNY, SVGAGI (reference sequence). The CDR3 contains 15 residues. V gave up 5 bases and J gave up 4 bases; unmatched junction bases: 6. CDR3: CASSRRDRGADTQYF. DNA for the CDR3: TGTGCCAGCAGTAGGCGGGACAGGGGTGCAGATACGCAGTATTTT.

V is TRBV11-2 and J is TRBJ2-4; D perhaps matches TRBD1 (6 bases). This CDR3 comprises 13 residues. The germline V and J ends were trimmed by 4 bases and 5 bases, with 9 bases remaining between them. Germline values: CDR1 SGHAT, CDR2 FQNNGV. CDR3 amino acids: CASSSNRENIQYF. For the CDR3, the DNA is TGTGCCAGCAGCTCTAACAGGGAAAACATTCAGTACTTC.

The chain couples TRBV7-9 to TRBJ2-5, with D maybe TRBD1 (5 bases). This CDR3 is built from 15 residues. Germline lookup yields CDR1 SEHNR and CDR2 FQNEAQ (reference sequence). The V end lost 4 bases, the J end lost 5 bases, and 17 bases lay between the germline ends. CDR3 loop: CASSSARGGAETQYF. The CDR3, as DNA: TGTGCCAGCAGCTCCGCGCGAGGTGGGGCGGAGACCCAGTACTTC.

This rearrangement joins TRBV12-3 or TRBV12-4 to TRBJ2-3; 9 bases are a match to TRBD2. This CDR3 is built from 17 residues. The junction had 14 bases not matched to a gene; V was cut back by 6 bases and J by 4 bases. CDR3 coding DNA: TGTGCCAGCAGCTACACCAGCGGGGGGTGGCCCTCAGATACGCAGTATTTT. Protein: CASSYTSGGWPSDTQYF.

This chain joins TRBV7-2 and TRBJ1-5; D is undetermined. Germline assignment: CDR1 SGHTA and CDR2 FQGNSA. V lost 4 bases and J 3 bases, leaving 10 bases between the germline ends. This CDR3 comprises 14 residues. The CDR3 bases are TGTGCCAGCAGCTCGACAACTTACAATCAGCCCCAGCATTTT. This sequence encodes CASSSTTYNQPQHF.

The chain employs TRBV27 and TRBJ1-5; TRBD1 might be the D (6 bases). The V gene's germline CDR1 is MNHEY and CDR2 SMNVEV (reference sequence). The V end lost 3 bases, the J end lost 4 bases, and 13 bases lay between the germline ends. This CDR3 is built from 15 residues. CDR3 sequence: CASSFAGTLNQPQHF. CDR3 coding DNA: TGTGCCAGCAGTTTCGCCGGGACACTGAATCAGCCCCAGCATTTT.

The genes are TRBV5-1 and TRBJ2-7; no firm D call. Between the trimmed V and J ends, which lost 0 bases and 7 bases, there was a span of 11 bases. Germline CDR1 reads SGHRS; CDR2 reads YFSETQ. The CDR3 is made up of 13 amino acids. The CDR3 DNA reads TGCGCCAGCAGCTTGGGGACCCGGCGGGAGCAGTACTTC. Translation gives CASSLGTRREQYF.

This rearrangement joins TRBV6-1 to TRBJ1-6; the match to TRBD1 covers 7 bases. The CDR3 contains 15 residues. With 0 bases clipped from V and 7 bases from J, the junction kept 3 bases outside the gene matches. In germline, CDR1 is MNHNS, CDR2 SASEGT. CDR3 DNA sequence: TGTGCCAGCAGTGAAGCGGGGACAGTCAATTCACCCCTCCACTTT. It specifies CASSEAGTVNSPLHF.

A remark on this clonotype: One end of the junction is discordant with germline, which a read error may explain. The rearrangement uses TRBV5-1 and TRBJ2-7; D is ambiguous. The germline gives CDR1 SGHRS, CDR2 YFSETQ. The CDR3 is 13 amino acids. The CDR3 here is CASSTTASYERYF. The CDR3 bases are TGCGCCAGCAGCACAACAGCATCCTACGAGCGGTACTTC.

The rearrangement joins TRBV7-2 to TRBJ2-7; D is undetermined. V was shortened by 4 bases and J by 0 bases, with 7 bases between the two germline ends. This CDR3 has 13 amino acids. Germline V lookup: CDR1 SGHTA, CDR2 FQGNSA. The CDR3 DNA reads TGTGCCAGCAGCTCCTCAGTCTCCTACGAGCAGTACTTC. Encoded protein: CASSSSVSYEQYF.

This chain's CDR3 is CASSLRLAGVMETQYF. In nucleotides, the CDR3 is TGTGCCAGCAGCCTCCGACTAGCGGGAGTTATGGAGACCCAGTACTTC. V and J are TRBV21-1 and TRBJ2-7; TRBD2 reflects the table's D call only, with no check against the DNA. The J call may be faulty, since TRBJ2-5 better matches the DNA end. TRBV21-1 is reported as a pseudogene. The CDR3 contains 16 residues.